One sample yielded the 26 T cell receptor beta chains listed below, sequenced in a study of T cells after yellow fever vaccination. A single record per CDR3 protein comes from TCRdb applying MiXCR to the 5' RACE reads. This table has tens of thousands of distinct CDR3 sequences, roughly 3.3% appearing once. The sequencing here drew on PBMCs, either bulk or a sorted T-cell subset (CD4+, CD8+, memory, or dextramer-sorted; not recorded which), taken about 49 days after the first yellow fever vaccination. Receptors were obtained from a man aged 18 to 35 who received the YFV17D yellow fever vaccine.

At least ten counts were recorded for this clonotype. This chain joins TRBV3-1 and TRBJ2-1; D unresolved. V lost 2 bases and J 9 bases, leaving 8 bases between the germline ends. CDR1 and CDR2 (germline): LGHDT, YNNKEL (reference sequence). The CDR3 runs 12 residues. CDR3 DNA: TGTGCCAGCAGCCAACGTAGTGGTGAGCAGTTCTTC. Residues: CASSQRSGEQFF.

This clonotype was observed at least ten times. J is TRBJ2-5 and V is TRBV25-1; D unresolved. From germline, CDR1 is MGHDK and CDR2 SYGVNS. The CDR3 totals 15 residues. Trimming took off 1 base at V and 5 bases at J, with 14 bases between the two ends. CDR3 DNA: TGTGCCAGCAGTGAATCCGGGCGGATGGGGGAGACCCAGTACTTC. It yields the protein CASSESGRMGETQYF.

In this sample, this clonotype turned up many times. Here the CDR3 reads CASSNWEQDTQYF. The CDR3 DNA reads TGTGCCAGCAGCAACTGGGAGCAAGATACGCAGTATTTT. The chain uses TRBV2 and TRBJ2-3; D possibly corresponds to TRBD2 (5 bases). This CDR3 is built from 13 residues. Germline V lookup: CDR1 SNHLY, CDR2 FYNNEI. Trimming stripped 6 bases from V and 5 bases from J, with 12 bases between.

This clonotype was detected ten times or more. The J gene is TRBJ2-3, the V gene TRBV7-2; D is uncertain. The germline V gene encodes CDR1 SGHTA and CDR2 FQGNSA. The CDR3 extends over 14 amino acids. The V end lost 5 bases, the J end lost 0 bases, and 9 bases lay between the germline ends. This CDR3 is CASSATRSTDTQYF. CDR3 in DNA: TGTGCCAGCAGCGCGACCCGCAGCACAGATACGCAGTATTTT.

This clonotype occurred many times. V and J are TRBV20-1 and TRBJ2-3; 8 bases map to TRBD2. The CDR3 is made up of 15 amino acids. Germline CDR1 is DFQATT and CDR2 is SNEGSKA (reference sequence). Losses at the gene ends were 3 bases for V and 5 bases for J; bases not matched to a gene: 10. CDR3 DNA: TGCAGTGCTAGTCGGGAGGGGGAATACGGAGATACGCAGTATTTT. This encodes CSASREGEYGDTQYF.

This clonotype was detected many times. CDR3 sequence (DNA): TGCAGTGCCCAGACTAGCGGGGACTCCTACGAGCAGTACGTC. It is translated as CSAQTSGDSYEQYV. The chain links TRBV20-1 to TRBJ2-7; 11 nucleotides match TRBD2. Looked up from germline, CDR1 is DFQATT and CDR2 is SNEGSKA (reference sequence). CDR3 length: 14 amino acids. V lost 6 bases to trimming and J lost 0 bases; unmatched junction nucleotides: 4.

The table lists this clonotype with many counts. The chain is built from TRBV10-3 and TRBJ2-2, with no clear D. With 2 bases removed from V and 0 bases from J, the gap between germline ends came to 10 bases. Germline-derived CDR1 and CDR2 are ENHRY and SYGVKD. CDR3 length: 16 amino acids. The CDR3 DNA reads as TGTGCCATCAGTGAGATTTCCGGGTCGAACACCGGGGAGCTGTTTTTT. Translated, it gives CAISEISGSNTGELFF.

In this sample, this clonotype turned up many times. The chain uses TRBV9 and TRBJ1-1; 8 nucleotides agree with TRBD1. V gave up 4 bases and J gave up 1 base; unmatched junction bases: 3. The CDR3 sequence is 14 residues long. Germline CDR1 is SGDLS and CDR2 is YYNGEE. CDR3 protein: CASSTGTGNTEAFF. CDR3 DNA sequence: TGTGCCAGCAGCACCGGGACAGGGAACACTGAAGCTTTCTTT.

At least ten counts were recorded for this clonotype. This rearrangement joins TRBV20-1 to TRBJ1-4; D uncertain. V shed 4 bases and J shed 5 bases, with 11 bases lying between them. Germline V gene sequence: CDR1 DFQATT, CDR2 SNEGSKA (reference sequence). The CDR3 is 13 residues long. The CDR3 loop reads CSATSPQNEKLFF. As DNA, the CDR3 is TGCAGTGCTACGAGCCCCCAGAATGAAAAACTGTTTTTT.

This clonotype was counted many times. The chain links TRBV7-3 to TRBJ2-1; D is ambiguous. V was trimmed by 2 bases and J by 5 bases, leaving 13 bases between them. Per the germline V gene, CDR1 is SGHTA and CDR2 is FQGTGA. The CDR3 loop spans 15 amino acids. CDR3 coding DNA: TGTGCCAGCAGCTTAGGGTCGATTCCTAACAATGAGCAGTTCTTC. Its translation: CASSLGSIPNNEQFF. The full variable domain, in which reference TRBV7-3 and TRBJ2-1 provide the parts outside the CDR3, is GAGVSQTPSNKVTEKGKYVELRCDPISGHTALYWYRQSLGQGPEFLIYFQGTGAADDSGLPNDRFFAVRPEGSVSTLKIQRTERGDSAVYLCASSLGSIPNNEQFFGPGTRLTVL.

This clonotype was picked up many times. J is TRBJ2-4 and V is TRBV7-3; no clear D gene. CDR3 size: 16 residues. Germline V CDR1 and CDR2: SGHTA, FQGTGA. Trimming took off 2 bases at V and 0 bases at J, with 11 bases between the two ends. The CDR3 protein is CASSLSDAIAKNIQYF. In nucleotides, the CDR3 is TGTGCCAGCAGCTTATCTGATGCCATAGCCAAAAACATTCAGTACTTC.

There are many counts of this clonotype. The chain is built from TRBV25-1 and TRBJ2-3, with D perhaps TRBD2 (5 bases). Trimming left V 5 bases short and J 1 base short, with 16 bases between. CDR1 is MGHDK and CDR2 is SYGVNS in the germline V gene. The CDR3 spans 16 residues. CDR3 sequence: CASSSKEGWGTDTQYF. DNA of the CDR3: TGTGCCAGCAGTTCCAAAGAGGGCTGGGGCACAGATACGCAGTATTTT. Using reference TRBV25-1 and TRBJ2-3 for the parts outside the CDR3, the full variable domain is EADIYQTPRYLVIGTGKKITLECSQTMGHDKMYWYQQDPGMELHLIHYSYGVNSTEKGDLSSESTVSRIRTEHFPLTLESARPSHTSQYLCASSSKEGWGTDTQYFGPGTRLTVL.

At least ten counts were recorded for this clonotype. The chain couples TRBV6-5 to TRBJ1-6; D is undetermined. This CDR3 contains 14 residues. CDR1 is MNHEY, CDR2 SVGAGI, per germline. Trimming stripped 2 bases from V and 13 bases from J, with 15 bases between. CDR3: CASSYQPRMTPLHF. Here the CDR3 DNA reads TGTGCCAGCAGTTACCAACCCCGGATGACGCCCCTCCACTTT.

This clonotype showed up many times. The chain carries TRBV28 and TRBJ2-7; no firm D call. Germline loops: CDR1 MDHEN, CDR2 SYDVKM. Trimming removed 4 bases at V and 3 bases at J, with 13 bases between. The CDR3 is 14 amino acids. The CDR3 nucleotides read TGTGCCAGCAGTTCCCCTCATGGCGGCTACGAGCAGTACGTC. It encodes CASSSPHGGYEQYV.

This clonotype was recorded many times. V usage is TRBV11-3 and J usage is TRBJ1-1; D is undetermined. V was shortened by 1 base and J by 0 bases, with 3 bases between the two germline ends. CDR1 and CDR2 from the germline V gene are SGHNT and YENEEA. The CDR3 contains 13 residues. As DNA, the CDR3 is TGTGCCAGCAGCTTAGTCATGAACACTGAAGCTTTCTTT. Translated: CASSLVMNTEAFF.

By proportion, this clonotype is medium-sized. The rearrangement uses TRBV6-2 or TRBV6-3 and TRBJ2-2, with D unresolved. This CDR3 is 14 amino acids long. Germline V gives CDR1 MNHEY, CDR2 SVGEGT. Trimming stripped 5 bases from V and 0 bases from J, with 7 bases between. The CDR3 DNA reads TGTGCCAGCAGTATCTATCCGAACACCGGGGAGCTGTTTTTT. As protein: CASSIYPNTGELFF.

This clonotype was seen many times. This chain uses TRBV5-5 with TRBJ2-7, with D uncertain. CDR3 size: 13 residues. The germline V gene encodes CDR1 SGHKS and CDR2 YYEKEE (reference sequence). V was clipped by 0 bases and J by 8 bases, with 12 bases between them. For the CDR3, the DNA is TGTGCCAGCAGCTTGGCGGCAGCTACAAAGCAGTACGTC. This codes for CASSLAAATKQYV.

At least ten counts were recorded for this clonotype. This sequence joins TRBV28 and TRBJ2-2, with D possibly matching TRBD1 (6 bases). Germline V gene data show CDR1 as MDHEN and CDR2 as SYDVKM. The V end lost 9 bases, the J end lost 0 bases, and 17 bases lay between the germline ends. The CDR3 is made up of 16 amino acids. The CDR3 DNA reads TGTGCCAGTGTAACCTCCGGGACAACGAACACCGGGGAGCTGTTTTTT. Residues: CASVTSGTTNTGELFF.

This clonotype was seen many times. The V gene is TRBV11-2, the J gene TRBJ2-2; perhaps TRBD1 as D (6 bases). The CDR3 extends over 16 amino acids. Trimming pared 2 bases from V and 2 bases from J, leaving 12 bases between. Germline CDR1 and CDR2: SGHAT and FQNNGV. CDR3 sequence reads: CASSLIRGSNTGELFF. The CDR3 bases are TGTGCCAGCAGCTTAATCAGGGGTTCTAACACCGGGGAGCTGTTTTTT.

This clonotype has a count of ten or more. The chain joins TRBV20-1 to TRBJ2-3; no clear D gene. Trimming took 3 bases from V and 1 from J, leaving 11 bases between them. The CDR3 sequence is 14 residues long. Germline assignment: CDR1 DFQATT and CDR2 SNEGSKA (reference sequence). The CDR3 sequence: CSARYSLGTDTQYF. The CDR3 DNA reads as TGCAGTGCTAGGTACTCCTTGGGCACAGATACGCAGTATTTT.

This clonotype has at least ten counts. The chain combines TRBV11-2 with TRBJ2-5; possibly TRBD2 for D (5 bases). The V gene lost 6 bases and the J gene lost 7 bases, with 18 bases spanning the gap. The germline V gene encodes CDR1 SGHAT and CDR2 FQNNGV. CDR3 size: 14 residues. The CDR3 nucleotides read TGTGCCAGCAGTCGTGGACTCTCAGAGGTGACCCAGTACTTC. Translation gives CASSRGLSEVTQYF.

This sequence joins TRBV7-9 and TRBJ2-7; 9 bases map to TRBD1. The CDR3 totals 16 residues. Germline loops: CDR1 SEHNR, CDR2 FQNEAQ (reference sequence). V shed 5 bases, J shed 0 bases, and the junction held 8 bases outside the gene matches. The CDR3 sequence: CASSRATGGLSYEQYF. CDR3 sequence (DNA): TGTGCCAGCAGCCGGGCGACAGGGGGGCTCTCCTACGAGCAGTACTTC. The full variable domain, rest sourced from reference TRBV7-9 and TRBJ2-7, is DTGVSQNPRHKITKRGQNVTFRCDPISEHNRLYWYRQTLGQGPEFLTYFQNEAQLEKSRLLSDRFSAERPKGSFSTLEIQRTEQGDSAMYLCASSRATGGLSYEQYFGPGTRLTVT.

In its sample, this clonotype was seen many times. The V and J genes are TRBV6-5 and TRBJ2-2, with TRBD2 identical over 8 bases. This CDR3 region has 13 residues. V was pared by 8 bases and J by 5 bases, with 4 bases of the junction left unmatched. CDR1 and CDR2 (germline): MNHEY, SVGAGI. CDR3 amino acids: CASRRGGTGELFF. The CDR3 DNA follows: TGTGCCAGCCGCCGGGGGGGAACCGGGGAGCTGTTTTTT.

This clonotype was counted ten times or more. This chain joins TRBV7-2 and TRBJ2-7; weak D call: TRBD2 (6 bases). The germline gives CDR1 SGHTA, CDR2 FQGNSA. The CDR3 loop spans 13 amino acids. Trimming took off 5 bases at V and 6 bases at J, with 14 bases between the two ends. The CDR3 sequence: CASSDRREREQYF. Here the CDR3 DNA reads TGTGCCAGCAGCGACCGGAGGGAGCGCGAGCAGTACTTC.

This clonotype was found many times. The V and J genes are TRBV3-1 and TRBJ1-1; weak D call: TRBD1 (5 bases). This CDR3 is built from 12 residues. Trimming removed 3 bases from V and 10 bases from J, with 12 bases in between. The germline CDR1 and CDR2 sequences are LGHDT and YNNKEL (reference sequence). The CDR3 DNA reads as TGTGCCAGCAGCCACTCTGACAGACTAGCTTTCTTT. It translates to CASSHSDRLAFF.

The table lists this clonotype with many counts. This chain links TRBV5-6 with TRBJ2-1, with D possibly matching TRBD1 (7 bases). The CDR3 has 12 amino acids. CDR1 is SGHDT and CDR2 is YYEEEE in the germline V gene. Trimming removed 4 bases at V and 10 bases at J, with 12 bases between. The CDR3 coding sequence is TGTGCCAGCAGCCCCGGGGGACAGGAGCAGTTCTTC. Translation: CASSPGGQEQFF.